These 14 T cell receptor beta chains originate from one sample sequenced in a study of T-cell memory formation after mild COVID-19. TCRdb reprocessed the 5' RACE reads via MiXCR and lists one record per CDR3 protein. This table holds about 400,000 distinct CDR3 sequences, under 25% found once. Source material: PBMCs or a T cell subset sorted from them (not recorded which). Source of these receptors: an adult woman who had mild COVID-19 (a few samples of this study predate the infection). Cell type and time point are not known.

This chain connects TRBV29-1 to TRBJ2-7, with D tentatively TRBD1 (6 bases). Germline V gene sequence: CDR1 SQVTM, CDR2 ANQGSEA. The CDR3 runs 15 residues. Trimming pared 3 bases from V and 3 bases from J, leaving 18 bases between. The CDR3 here is CSVETPQGNRYEQYF. The CDR3, as DNA: TGCAGCGTTGAGACCCCACAGGGAAATCGCTACGAGCAGTACTTC.

The chain employs TRBV6-5 and TRBJ1-5; no clear D gene. V lost 0 bases and J lost 10, with 16 bases in between. Germline V lookup: CDR1 MNHEY, CDR2 SVGAGI. The CDR3 has 15 amino acids. The CDR3 spells CASSYSGPGISPQHF. CDR3 DNA sequence: TGTGCCAGCAGTTACTCCGGACCGGGAATCAGCCCCCAGCATTTT.

The chain is built from TRBV11-2 and TRBJ1-2; D is unresolved. The germline V and J ends were trimmed by 4 bases and 3 bases, with 9 bases remaining between them. CDR3 length equals 13 residues. Looked up from germline, CDR1 is SGHAT and CDR2 is FQNNGV. CDR3 amino acids: CASSYAADYGYTF. In nucleotides, the CDR3 is TGTGCCAGCAGCTATGCGGCAGACTATGGCTACACCTTC.

The rearrangement links TRBV7-3 to TRBJ2-3, with D possibly called TRBD1 or TRBD2 (6 bases each). The CDR3 spans 14 residues. V lost 5 bases to trimming and J lost 2 bases, with 11 bases between them. Germline V CDR1 and CDR2: SGHTA, FQGTGA. CDR3 region: CASSIGGPTDTQYF. DNA for the CDR3: TGTGCCAGCAGCATAGGGGGGCCCACAGATACGCAGTATTTT.

The chain recombines TRBV9 with TRBJ2-1, with 8 nucleotides matching TRBD2. The V segment lost 2 bases and the J segment 1 base; nucleotides outside the gene matches: 8. CDR3 length: 17 residues. Germline V gene sequence: CDR1 SGDLS, CDR2 YYNGEE. Written as DNA, the CDR3 is TGTGCCAGCAGCGTTCCGAGTGGCGGGGGGTCCTACAATGAGCAGTTCTTC. Protein product: CASSVPSGGGSYNEQFF.

In this sample, this clonotype turned up a few times. This chain connects TRBV6-5 to TRBJ2-3; 8 positions match TRBD1. CDR1 is MNHEY and CDR2 is SVGAGI in the germline V gene. This CDR3 is 15 amino acids long. V lost 5 bases and J lost 2; bases outside the gene matches: 6. The CDR3 nucleotides are TGTGCCAGCAGTCCCAACAGGGGGACCACAGATACGCAGTATTTT. This translates into CASSPNRGTTDTQYF.

This clonotype was seen a few times. The chain uses TRBV9 and TRBJ2-7; D possibly uses TRBD1 or TRBD2 (7 bases each). V was trimmed by 0 bases and J by 6 bases, leaving 16 bases between them. Germline V gives CDR1 SGDLS, CDR2 YYNGEE. This CDR3 has 15 amino acids. The CDR3 loop is CASSVGEGAPIEQYF. For the CDR3, the DNA is TGTGCCAGCAGCGTAGGGGAGGGGGCGCCGATCGAGCAGTACTTC.

This clonotype was observed at least ten times. This rearrangement joins TRBV5-1 to TRBJ2-5; no clear D gene. This CDR3 spans 12 amino acids. With 0 bases removed from V and 2 bases from J, the gap between germline ends came to 2 bases. CDR1 and CDR2 from the germline V gene are SGHRS and YFSETQ. CDR3 nucleotide sequence: TGCGCCAGCAGCTTGGGGCAAGAGACCCAGTACTTC. Translated, it gives CASSLGQETQYF. Together with reference TRBV5-1 and TRBJ2-5, the CDR3 gives the full variable domain: KAGVTQTPRYLIKTRGQQVTLSCSPISGHRSVSWYQQTPGQGLQFLFEYFSETQRNKGNFPGRFSGRQFSNSRSEMNVSTLELGDSALYLCASSLGQETQYFGPGTRLLVL.

The chain combines TRBV24-1 with TRBJ2-1; D gene ambiguous. The length of the CDR3 is 13 residues. V was pared by 3 bases and J by 7 bases, with 9 bases between. Germline CDR1 and CDR2: KGHDR and SFDVKD. CDR3 amino acids: CATSDPPLNEQFF. The CDR3 coding sequence is TGTGCCACCAGTGATCCCCCCCTAAATGAGCAGTTCTTC.

This clonotype showed up just a few times. The V gene is TRBV4-1, the J gene TRBJ2-2; D not certain. The V gene lost 0 bases and the J gene lost 13 bases, with 6 bases spanning the gap. Germline V CDR1 and CDR2: MGHRA, YSYEKL. The CDR3 length is 11 residues. CDR3 DNA sequence: TGCGCCAGCAGCCAAGACTCGCGGCTGTTTTTT. Protein sequence: CASSQDSRLFF.

The rearrangement uses TRBV24-1 and TRBJ2-2; TRBD1 might be the D (6 bases). CDR1 is KGHDR and CDR2 is SFDVKD in the germline V gene. Trimming removed 7 bases from V and 1 base from J, with 15 bases in between. This CDR3 has 16 residues. The CDR3 region has the DNA TGTGCCACCAGCCGAGACAGGCCGCTGAACACCGGGGAGCTGTTTTTT. Translating gives CATSRDRPLNTGELFF.

This clonotype occurred a few times. This rearrangement joins TRBV18 to TRBJ2-3; D not resolved. The CDR3 totals 15 residues. V dropped 3 bases and J dropped 3 bases, with 13 bases sitting between them. Germline V gene data show CDR1 as KGHSH and CDR2 as LQKENI. In DNA form, the CDR3 reads TGTGCCAGCTCACCGGGTGCTCCTGTGACAGATACGCAGTATTTT. Amino acids: CASSPGAPVTDTQYF. Based on the CDR3 plus reference TRBV18 and TRBJ2-3, the full variable domain is NAGVMQNPRHLVRRRGQEARLRCSPMKGHSHVYWYRQLPEEGLKFMVYLQKENIIDESGMPKERFSAEFPKEGPSILRIQQVVRGDSAAYFCASSPGAPVTDTQYFGPGTRLTVL.

This chain links TRBV2 with TRBJ1-3; D might be TRBD1 (5 bases). The CDR3 is made up of 12 amino acids. CDR1 and CDR2 from the germline V gene are SNHLY and FYNNEI. V lost 7 bases and J 5 bases, leaving 9 bases between the germline ends. In DNA form, the CDR3 reads TGTGCCAGCAAGGGGCCGAGAAACACCATATATTTT. Translating it yields CASKGPRNTIYF.

V usage is TRBV7-6 and J usage is TRBJ2-3, with D possibly matching TRBD2 (5 bases). This CDR3 comprises 15 residues. Germline CDR1 and CDR2: SGHVS and FNYEAQ. V shed 0 bases and J shed 3 bases, with 10 bases lying between them. The CDR3 DNA reads TGTGCCAGCAGCTTAGCGCGGATAGCGACAGATACGCAGTATTTT. Its translation is CASSLARIATDTQYF.